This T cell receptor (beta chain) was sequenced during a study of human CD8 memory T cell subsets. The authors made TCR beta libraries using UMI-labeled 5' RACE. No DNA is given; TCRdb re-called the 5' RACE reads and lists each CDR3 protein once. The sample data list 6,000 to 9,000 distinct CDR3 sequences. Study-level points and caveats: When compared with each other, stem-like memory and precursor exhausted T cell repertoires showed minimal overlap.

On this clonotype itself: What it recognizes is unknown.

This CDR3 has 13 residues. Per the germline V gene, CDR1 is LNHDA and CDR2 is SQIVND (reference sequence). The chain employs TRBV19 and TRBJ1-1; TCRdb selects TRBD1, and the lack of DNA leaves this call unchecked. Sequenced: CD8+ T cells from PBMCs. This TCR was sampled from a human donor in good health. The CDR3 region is CASSFGGATEAFF.